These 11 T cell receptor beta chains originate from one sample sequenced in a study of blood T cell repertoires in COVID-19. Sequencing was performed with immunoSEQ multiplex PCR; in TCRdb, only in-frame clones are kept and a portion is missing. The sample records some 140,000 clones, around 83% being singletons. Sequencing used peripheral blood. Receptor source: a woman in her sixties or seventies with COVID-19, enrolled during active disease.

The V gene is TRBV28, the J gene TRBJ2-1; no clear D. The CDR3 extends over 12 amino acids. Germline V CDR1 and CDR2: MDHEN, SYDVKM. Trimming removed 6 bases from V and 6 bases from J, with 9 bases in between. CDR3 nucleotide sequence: TGTGCCAGCAGCGTGATGGCCAATGAGCAGTTCTTC. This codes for CASSVMANEQFF. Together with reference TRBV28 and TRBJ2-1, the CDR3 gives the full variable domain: DVKVTQSSRYLVKRTGEKVFLECVQDMDHENMFWYRQDPGLGLRLIYFSYDVKMKEKGDIPEGYSVSREKKERFSLILESASTNQTSMYLCASSVMANEQFFGPGTRLTVL.

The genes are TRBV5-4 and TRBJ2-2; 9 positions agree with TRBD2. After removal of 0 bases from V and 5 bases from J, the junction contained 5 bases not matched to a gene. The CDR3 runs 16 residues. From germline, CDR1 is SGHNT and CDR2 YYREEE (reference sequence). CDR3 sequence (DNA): TGTGCCAGCAGCTTGGGGGCGGGAGGGCCGACCGGGGAGCTGTTTTTT. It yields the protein CASSLGAGGPTGELFF.

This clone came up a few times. The CDR3 protein is CASSVSWYQGTNTEAFF. In DNA, the CDR3 is TGTGCCAGCAGCGTATCATGGTATCAGGGGACGAACACTGAAGCTTTCTTT. The chain uses TRBV9 and TRBJ1-1; possibly TRBD1 for D (6 bases). The germline V gene encodes CDR1 SGDLS and CDR2 YYNGEE. CDR3 length: 17 residues. Trimming shortened V by 1 base and J by 1 base, and 17 bases separated the two germline ends.

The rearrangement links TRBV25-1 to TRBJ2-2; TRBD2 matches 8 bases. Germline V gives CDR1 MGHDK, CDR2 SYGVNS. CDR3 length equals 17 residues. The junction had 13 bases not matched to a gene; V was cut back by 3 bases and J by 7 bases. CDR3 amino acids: CASSDLLSGIGNGELFF. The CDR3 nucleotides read TGTGCCAGCAGTGACCTACTTAGCGGGATAGGTAACGGGGAGCTGTTTTTT.

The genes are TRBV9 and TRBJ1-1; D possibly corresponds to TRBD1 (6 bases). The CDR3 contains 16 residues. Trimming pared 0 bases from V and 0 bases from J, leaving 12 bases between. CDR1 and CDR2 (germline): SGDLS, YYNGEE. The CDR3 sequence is CASSVGGGPMNTEAFF. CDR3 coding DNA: TGTGCCAGCAGCGTAGGAGGGGGACCCATGAACACTGAAGCTTTCTTT.

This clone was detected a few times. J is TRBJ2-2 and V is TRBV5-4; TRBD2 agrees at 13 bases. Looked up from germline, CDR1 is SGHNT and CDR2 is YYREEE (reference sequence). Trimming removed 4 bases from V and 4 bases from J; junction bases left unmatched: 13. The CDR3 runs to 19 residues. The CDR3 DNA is TGTGCCAGCAGCCCAGGAGGGACTAGCGGGATTTTTAGCACCGGGGAGCTGTTTTTT. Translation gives CASSPGGTSGIFSTGELFF.

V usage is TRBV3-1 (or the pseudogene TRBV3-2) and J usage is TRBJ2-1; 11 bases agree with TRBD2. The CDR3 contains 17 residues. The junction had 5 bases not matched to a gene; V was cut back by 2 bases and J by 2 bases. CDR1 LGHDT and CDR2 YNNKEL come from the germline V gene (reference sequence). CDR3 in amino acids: CASSQRLAGGTYNEQFF. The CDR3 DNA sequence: TGTGCCAGCAGCCAAAGGCTAGCGGGAGGAACCTACAATGAGCAGTTCTTC.

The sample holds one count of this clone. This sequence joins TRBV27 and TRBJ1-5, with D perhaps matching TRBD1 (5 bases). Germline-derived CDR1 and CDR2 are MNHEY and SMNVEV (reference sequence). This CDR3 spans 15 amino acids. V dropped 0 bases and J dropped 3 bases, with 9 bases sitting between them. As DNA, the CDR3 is TGTGCCAGCAGTTTATCGGGGGGTTACAATCAGCCCCAGCATTTT. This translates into CASSLSGGYNQPQHF.

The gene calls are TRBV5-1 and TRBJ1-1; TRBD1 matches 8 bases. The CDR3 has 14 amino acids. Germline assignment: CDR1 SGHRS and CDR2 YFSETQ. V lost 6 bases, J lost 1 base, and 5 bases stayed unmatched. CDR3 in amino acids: CASTPGGRNTEAFF. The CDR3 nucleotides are TGCGCCAGCACCCCAGGGGGCAGGAACACTGAAGCTTTCTTT.

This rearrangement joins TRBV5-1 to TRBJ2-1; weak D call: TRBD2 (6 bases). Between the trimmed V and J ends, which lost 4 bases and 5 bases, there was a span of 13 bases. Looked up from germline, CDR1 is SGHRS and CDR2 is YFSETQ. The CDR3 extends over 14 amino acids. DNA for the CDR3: TGCGCCAGCAGCCGGGAGCTTGCAGACAATGAGCAGTTCTTC. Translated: CASSRELADNEQFF.

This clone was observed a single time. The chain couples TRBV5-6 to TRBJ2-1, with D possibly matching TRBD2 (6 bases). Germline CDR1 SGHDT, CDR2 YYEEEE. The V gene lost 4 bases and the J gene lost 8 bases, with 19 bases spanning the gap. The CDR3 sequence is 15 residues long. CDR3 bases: TGTGCCAGCAGCGGGGGGTGGACGGCCAATTATGAGCAGTTCTTC. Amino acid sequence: CASSGGWTANYEQFF.